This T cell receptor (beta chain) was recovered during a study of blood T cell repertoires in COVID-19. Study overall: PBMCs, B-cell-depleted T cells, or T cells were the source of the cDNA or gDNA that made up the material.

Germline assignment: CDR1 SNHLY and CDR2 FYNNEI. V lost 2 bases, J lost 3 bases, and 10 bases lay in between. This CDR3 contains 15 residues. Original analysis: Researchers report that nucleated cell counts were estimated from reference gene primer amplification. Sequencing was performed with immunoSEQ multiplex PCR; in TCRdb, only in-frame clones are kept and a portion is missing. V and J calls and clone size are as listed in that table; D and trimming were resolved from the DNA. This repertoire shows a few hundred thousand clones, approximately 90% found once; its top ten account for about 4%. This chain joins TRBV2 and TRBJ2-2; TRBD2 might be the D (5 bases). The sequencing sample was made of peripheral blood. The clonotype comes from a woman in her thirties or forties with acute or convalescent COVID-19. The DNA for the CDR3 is TGTGCCAGCAGTGAATGGCTAGCTTACACCGGGGAGCTGTTTTTT. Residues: CASSEWLAYTGELFF.